This TCR beta chain emerged from a study of blood T cells in healthy people across ages. The use of a sample-barcoded 5' primer and a J-beta primer mix characterized a second PCR of about 7 to 12 cycles. With 12 random nucleotides, a template-switch adaptor tagged each individual cDNA molecule. A single record per CDR3 protein comes from TCRdb applying MiXCR to the 5' RACE reads. The data hold about 940,000 distinct CDR3 sequences, with 48% observed a single time. Looked up from germline, CDR1 is MNHNS and CDR2 is SASEGT. The trim removed 2 bases at V and 8 bases at J, leaving 4 bases unmatched. The length of the CDR3 is 14 residues.

The chain combines TRBV6-1 with TRBJ2-1; 9 nucleotides agree with TRBD1. The TCR was taken from a man aged 25 to 40 in good health. Sequenced input: blood. CDR3 region: CASSERDRVDEQFF. CDR3 bases: TGTGCCAGCAGTGAACGGGACAGGGTGGATGAGCAGTTCTTC.